The 20 T cell receptor beta chains presented below share a single source sample, sequenced in a study of T cell changes during pregnancy in multiple sclerosis. Data came from immunoSEQ multiplex PCR; TCRdb stores just in-frame clones and leaves some out. The sample yields around 57,000 clones, 80% to 95% seen once. Sequencing was performed on CD4+ T cells from peripheral blood mononuclear cells, taken after pregnancy. The source of these receptors is a female donor in good health, enrolled as a control in a pregnancy study.

The chain links TRBV5-1 to TRBJ2-1, with 11 bases that match TRBD1. V shed 4 bases and J 13 bases; nucleotides not matched to a gene: 7. The CDR3 is made up of 13 amino acids. CDR1 and CDR2 from the germline V gene are SGHRS and YFSETQ. DNA for the CDR3: TGCGCCAGCAGCCTCAGGACAGGGGGCCCCCAGTTCTTC. Its protein is CASSLRTGGPQFF.

The chain has TRBV6-6 and TRBJ1-2; D possibly corresponds to TRBD1 (5 bases). Germline-derived CDR1 and CDR2 are MNHNY and SVGAGI (reference sequence). Trimming removed 3 bases from V and 5 bases from J, with 13 bases in between. CDR3 length: 14 residues. The CDR3 region has the DNA TGTGCCAGCAGTTATAAGGGGTCCAATTATGGCTACACCTTC. This gives the protein CASSYKGSNYGYTF.

The chain couples TRBV7-3 to TRBJ2-7; 7 bases are a match to TRBD2. The CDR3 has 14 amino acids. The V gene end was trimmed by 2 bases and the J gene end by 2 bases; junction bases not matched to a gene: 3. Germline CDR1 reads SGHTA; CDR2 reads FQGTGA. The CDR3 region is CASSLGGGAYEQYF. The CDR3 coding sequence is TGTGCCAGCAGCTTAGGTGGGGGGGCCTACGAGCAGTACTTC.

The chain links TRBV11-2 to TRBJ1-3; 9 nucleotides agree with TRBD1. V lost 5 bases and J lost 0; bases outside the gene matches: 2. CDR3 length equals 15 residues. CDR1 SGHAT and CDR2 FQNNGV come from the germline V gene. Here the CDR3 reads CASSPTGGSGNTIYF. As DNA, the CDR3 is TGTGCCAGCAGCCCGACAGGGGGCTCTGGAAACACCATATATTTT.

The gene calls are TRBV28 and TRBJ2-5; 10 nucleotides align to TRBD2. CDR3 length equals 15 residues. V shed 7 bases and J 5 bases; nucleotides not matched to a gene: 10. From germline, CDR1 is MDHEN and CDR2 SYDVKM. CDR3 protein: CASTSSGGGWETQYF. The CDR3 DNA follows: TGTGCCAGCACCTCCAGCGGGGGGGGTTGGGAGACCCAGTACTTC. Based on the CDR3 plus reference TRBV28 and TRBJ2-5, the full variable domain is DVKVTQSSRYLVKRTGEKVFLECVQDMDHENMFWYRQDPGLGLRLIYFSYDVKMKEKGDIPEGYSVSREKKERFSLILESASTNQTSMYLCASTSSGGGWETQYFGPGTRLLVL.

CDR3 DNA sequence: TGTGCCAGCAGAGTAAAGAGCCCTAATTCACCCCTCCACTTT. It specifies CASRVKSPNSPLHF. The V and J genes are TRBV2 and TRBJ1-6; D remains ambiguous. The germline V gene has CDR1 SNHLY and CDR2 FYNNEI. The CDR3 is 14 amino acids. Trimming took 6 bases from V and 6 from J, leaving 12 bases between them.

This chain joins TRBV6-6 and TRBJ2-5; 8 bases align to TRBD2. Germline V CDR1 and CDR2: MNHNY, SVGAGI (reference sequence). V gave up 7 bases and J gave up 5 bases; unmatched junction bases: 9. CDR3 length: 14 amino acids. The CDR3 region has the DNA TGTGCCAGCACCTACGGGGGGGCCAGGGAGACCCAGTACTTC. It encodes CASTYGGARETQYF.

V gene TRBV5-1 combines with J gene TRBJ1-2, with TRBD1 matching over 10 bases. The CDR3 length is 16 residues. CDR1 SGHRS and CDR2 YFSETQ come from the germline V gene. The J segment lost 4 bases and the V segment lost 4 bases, leaving 10 bases of the junction unmatched. CDR3 region: CASSPADRGEGYGYTF. The CDR3 DNA sequence: TGCGCCAGCAGCCCTGCGGACAGGGGGGAAGGCTATGGCTACACCTTC. The whole variable domain, filled in from reference TRBV5-1 and TRBJ1-2, reads KAGVTQTPRYLIKTRGQQVTLSCSPISGHRSVSWYQQTPGQGLQFLFEYFSETQRNKGNFPGRFSGRQFSNSRSEMNVSTLELGDSALYLCASSPADRGEGYGYTFGSGTRLTVV.

The genes are TRBV4-1 and TRBJ1-2; possible D gene TRBD1, 6 bases. CDR3 length: 15 amino acids. The germline V gene has CDR1 MGHRA and CDR2 YSYEKL. Trimming took off 1 base at V and 4 bases at J, with 13 bases between the two ends. The CDR3 is CASSQVAGAPYGYTF. As DNA, the CDR3 is TGCGCCAGCAGCCAAGTGGCAGGGGCCCCCTATGGCTACACCTTC.

The rearrangement links TRBV7-3 to TRBJ2-1; 8 bases match TRBD2. The CDR3 is made up of 15 amino acids. The ends lost 2 bases at V and 5 bases at J; junction bases unmatched: 5. CDR1 and CDR2 (germline): SGHTA, FQGTGA. In nucleotides, the CDR3 is TGTGCCAGCAGCTTAGTTTTAGCGGGGAACAATGAGCAGTTCTTC. Protein sequence: CASSLVLAGNNEQFF.

The chain links TRBV11-3 to TRBJ2-7; D is possibly TRBD2 (6 bases). CDR1 is SGHNT, CDR2 YENEEA, per germline. The CDR3 loop spans 13 amino acids. Trimming cost V 8 bases and J 4 bases, with 15 bases left between them. The CDR3 sequence: CASSPGLSYEQYF. The CDR3 nucleotides are TGTGCCAGCTCCCCGGGACTGTCTTACGAGCAGTACTTC. Complete variable domain (other parts from reference TRBV11-3 and TRBJ2-7): EAGVVQSPRYKIIEKKQPVAFWCNPISGHNTLYWYLQNLGQGPELLIRYENEEAVDDSQLPKDRFSAERLKGVDSTLKIQPAELGDSAVYLCASSPGLSYEQYFGPGTRLTVT.

V is TRBV7-9 and J is TRBJ1-1; TRBD1 is a possible D gene (6 bases). Looked up from germline, CDR1 is SEHNR and CDR2 is FQNEAQ (reference sequence). This CDR3 has 14 amino acids. The germline V and J ends were trimmed by 4 bases and 5 bases, with 14 bases remaining between them. The CDR3 bases are TGTGCCAGCAGCTCCCAGGGGACCGTTACTGAAGCTTTCTTT. This translates into CASSSQGTVTEAFF.

This sequence joins TRBV19 and TRBJ1-2; 10 positions match TRBD1. J was trimmed by 8 bases and V by 5 bases; bases with no gene match: 11. Per germline, CDR1 LNHDA and CDR2 SQIVND (reference sequence). The CDR3 has 15 amino acids. The CDR3 DNA follows: TGTGCCAGTAGTGCTATGGGACAGGGGAGCGGGGGCTACACCTTC. Translating gives CASSAMGQGSGGYTF. Together with reference TRBV19 and TRBJ1-2, the CDR3 gives the full variable domain: DGGITQSPKYLFRKEGQNVTLSCEQNLNHDAMYWYRQDPGQGLRLIYYSQIVNDFQKGDIAEGYSVSREKKESFPLTVTSAQKNPTAFYLCASSAMGQGSGGYTFGSGTRLTVV.

V gene TRBV19 combines with J gene TRBJ1-4; 8 bases map to TRBD1. CDR3 length: 14 residues. Germline assignment: CDR1 LNHDA and CDR2 SQIVND (reference sequence). The V segment lost 3 bases and the J segment 10 bases; nucleotides outside the gene matches: 7. The CDR3 DNA sequence: TGTGCCAGTAGTATTCTCGGACAGGGAGGAAAACTGTTTTTT. Protein sequence: CASSILGQGGKLFF.

The chain combines TRBV18 with TRBJ2-7; TRBD1 agrees at 7 bases. V lost 3 bases, J lost 1 base, and 3 bases stayed unmatched. Germline values: CDR1 KGHSH, CDR2 LQKENI. This CDR3 contains 14 residues. Here the CDR3 DNA reads TGTGCCAGCTCACCTGGGGACAGATCCTACGAGCAGTACTTC. It codes for CASSPGDRSYEQYF.

The V gene is TRBV10-3, the J gene TRBJ2-7, with a possible D match to TRBD1 (6 bases). V lost 2 bases and J lost 3, with 20 bases in between. Germline-derived CDR1 and CDR2 are ENHRY and SYGVKD. This CDR3 has 17 amino acids. In nucleotides, the CDR3 is TGTGCCATCAGTGAGGGCAGGGGACGGTCGCGCCTCTACGAGCAGTACTTC. Translated, it gives CAISEGRGRSRLYEQYF.

V usage is TRBV6-1 and J usage is TRBJ1-5; D is unclear. Per germline, CDR1 MNHNS and CDR2 SASEGT. The CDR3 loop spans 12 amino acids. V lost 7 bases and J 5 bases, leaving 9 bases between the germline ends. CDR3 bases: TGTGCCAGCACGGAGGGTTATCAGCCCCAGCATTTT. Translating it yields CASTEGYQPQHF.

The V gene is TRBV5-6, the J gene TRBJ2-4; 9 bases align to TRBD1. The trim removed 4 bases at V and 4 bases at J, leaving 9 bases unmatched. From germline, CDR1 is SGHDT and CDR2 YYEEEE. CDR3 length equals 16 residues. The CDR3: CASSLPGQGRKNIQYF. Written as DNA, the CDR3 is TGTGCCAGCAGCCTTCCGGGACAGGGTCGGAAAAACATTCAGTACTTC.

The chain combines TRBV28 with TRBJ1-4, with 7 nucleotides matching TRBD1. The length of the CDR3 is 13 residues. Trimming at V came to 7 bases and at J to 7 bases, leaving 6 bases not matched to a gene. Germline V gene data show CDR1 as MDHEN and CDR2 as SYDVKM. DNA of the CDR3: TGTGCCAGCAAAAGACAGGGATTTGAAAAACTGTTTTTT. Its translation: CASKRQGFEKLFF.

The chain couples TRBV10-3 to TRBJ2-1, with 9 bases identical to TRBD1. V lost 3 bases, J lost 9 bases, and 9 bases stayed unmatched. Germline CDR1 and CDR2: ENHRY and SYGVKD. The length of the CDR3 is 15 residues. DNA of the CDR3: TGTGCCATCAGTGATCATGCCCGACAGGGGGGTGAGCAGTTCTTC. Protein product: CAISDHARQGGEQFF.